This T cell receptor (beta chain) is from a study of cytomegalovirus exposure and HLA in healthy donors. Researchers ran the PCR with 60 Vbeta and 13 Jbeta primers. Sequencing used immunoSEQ multiplex PCR; TCRdb keeps in-frame clones, though not all of them. Found here are 150,000 to 200,000 clones, 80% to 90% of them singletons; the top ten hold almost 2%. This clone was observed once. Its antigen is not known. General study points: Earlier analysis looked at TCR beta V segments, and most were productive about 90% or about 30% of the time. Common viral pathogens were later found to be apparently linked to several of the most significant clusters.

The clonotype originates from a woman aged 18 to 35 in good health and CMV-seronegative. The specimen was PBMCs.

The CDR3 DNA reads as TGTGCCAGCAGCCCGACACAGGGGCGTACTGAAGCTTTCTTT. Translation gives CASSPTQGRTEAFF. This chain uses TRBV7-9 with TRBJ1-1; 7 bases agree with TRBD1. Germline CDR1 SEHNR, CDR2 FQNEAQ (reference sequence). The CDR3 consists of 14 residues. V trimming: 5 bases; J trimming: 5 bases; junction bases outside the gene matches: 8.